This TCR beta chain was recorded in a study of shared clonotypes between healthy human individuals. TCRdb's copy holds only in-frame clones and misses some; the assay was immunoSEQ multiplex PCR. Among some 500,000 clones listed, approximately 95% were seen once. Recent acute infections and vaccinations were absent in the healthy HIV-negative adult donors. This CDR3 comprises 14 residues. Trimming shortened V by 3 bases and J by 7 bases, and 12 bases separated the two germline ends. The germline V gene encodes CDR1 SEHNR and CDR2 FQNEAQ (reference sequence). The chain joins TRBV7-9 to TRBJ2-2; D is undetermined. Sequencing was performed on naive CD4+ T cells sorted from blood. The subset denotes: CD45RA+ positively selected. The clonotype comes from a woman aged 25 to 39 in good health. CDR3 in DNA: TGTGCCAGCAGCTTCTTAGGGCCAATCGGGGAGCTGTTTTTT. Encoded protein: CASSFLGPIGELFF. The full variable domain, completed using reference TRBV7-9 and TRBJ2-2, is DTGVSQNPRHKITKRGQNVTFRCDPISEHNRLYWYRQTLGQGPEFLTYFQNEAQLEKSRLLSDRFSAERPKGSFSTLEIQRTEQGDSAMYLCASSFLGPIGELFFGEGSRLTVL.